One and the same sample provided the 5 T cell receptor beta chains below, sequenced in a study of CD8 T cell repertoires and HIV-1 epitope variants. Their target antigens are unknown. The protocol was immunoSEQ multiplex PCR, while the TCRdb copy is restricted to in-frame clones and leaves out a portion. The table has thousands of clones, 66% seen once; the top ten hold approximately 43%. Sequenced: cultured CD8+ T cells derived from PBMCs. The receptors here all came from a male donor with HIV.

V and J are TRBV28 and TRBJ1-1; D gene uncertain. The CDR3 has 14 amino acids. Trimming took 6 bases from V and 2 from J, leaving 13 bases between them. Germline V gives CDR1 MDHEN, CDR2 SYDVKM. CDR3 nucleotides: TGTGCCAGCAGGGGAGTGGGCGTTAACACTGAAGCTTTCTTT. Translating gives CASRGVGVNTEAFF.

The V call is TRBV6-5, the J call TRBJ1-2, with D possibly matching TRBD1 (5 bases). From germline, CDR1 is MNHEY and CDR2 SVGAGI. The length of the CDR3 is 15 residues. V lost 0 bases and J 8 bases, leaving 16 bases between the germline ends. CDR3 DNA sequence: TGTGCCAGCAGTTACTCATCTGGCAGGGTATGGGGCTACACCTTC. It translates to CASSYSSGRVWGYTF.

The chain links TRBV9 to TRBJ2-5; TRBD1 might be the D (5 bases). This CDR3 contains 14 residues. Germline V gives CDR1 SGDLS, CDR2 YYNGEE. With 0 bases removed from V and 3 bases from J, the gap between germline ends came to 9 bases. CDR3 DNA sequence: TGTGCCAGCAGCGTAGGAGACAGAAAAGAGACCCAGTACTTC. Its translation: CASSVGDRKETQYF.

V and J are TRBV6-4 and TRBJ1-2; 10 positions agree with TRBD1. CDR3 length: 17 residues. Per germline, CDR1 MRHNA and CDR2 SNTAGT. Trimming cost V 7 bases and J 0 bases; bases outside gene matches: 11. DNA of the CDR3: TGTGCCAGCATAGAGGACAGGGGGATCCCTCCTAACTATGGCTACACCTTC. Its translation is CASIEDRGIPPNYGYTF.

The chain has TRBV19 and TRBJ2-2; D may correspond to TRBD1 or TRBD2 (5 bases each). Germline CDR1 LNHDA, CDR2 SQIVND (reference sequence). This CDR3 region has 14 residues. V was pared by 3 bases and J by 3 bases, with 8 bases between. The CDR3 nucleotides are TGTGCCAGTAGTATTGGGACCTACACCGGGGAGCTGTTTTTT. Protein sequence: CASSIGTYTGELFF.